These T cell receptor beta chains were read from a single sample in a study of prognosis after radiotherapy for stage I lung cancer. Via MiXCR, TCRdb re-called the multiplex PCR reads, giving one row per CDR3 protein. The table has tens of thousands of distinct CDR3 sequences, about 29% seen once. This material consisted of PBMCs, taken before or after stereotactic body radiation therapy (not recorded which). The receptors were gathered from a donor older than 45 with non-small cell lung cancer. Both conserved end residues are part of each CDR3. The order of the fields is V gene, clone size, J gene, D gene, CDR3 DNA, CDR3 protein. D genes are given only for firm matches. Clone size is shown for a subset of rows, as once, few, many or a class of expanded clone.

TRBV7-9	NA	TRBJ1-4	NA	TGTGCCAGCAGCTTTGCCGCAAGTGAAAAACTGTTTTTT	CASSFAASEKLFF
TRBV5-1	few	TRBJ2-7	TRBD1	TGTGCCAGCAGCCCGTGGGACAGGTTCCACGAGCAGTACTTC	CASSPWDRFHEQYF
TRBV6-1	medium-sized	TRBJ2-6	TRBD2	TGTGCCAGCAGTGCCACTAGCGACTCTGGGGCCAACGTCCTGACTTTC	CASSATSDSGANVLTF
TRBV20-1	many	TRBJ2-1	NA	TGCAGTGCTGGTCTAGAGCACAATGAGCAGTTCTTC	CSAGLEHNEQFF
TRBV5-1	NA	TRBJ2-3	NA	TGCGCCAGCAGCACAGAACAGGAGACACGTACAGATACGCAGTATTTT	CASSTEQETRTDTQYF
TRBV19	NA	TRBJ1-1	NA	TGTGCCAGTAGTTCCGGGGGGGCGGCTGAAGCTTTCTTT	CASSSGGAAEAFF
TRBV12-3/TRBV12-4	many	TRBJ1-5	NA	TGTGCCAGCAGCACAAGTTTGAATAATCAGCCCCAGCATTTT	CASSTSLNNQPQHF
TRBV19	many	TRBJ1-2	NA	TGTGCCAGTAGCCCAAGGGTGACTGGTGGCTACACCTTC	CASSPRVTGGYTF
TRBV5-6	many	TRBJ2-1	NA	TGTGCCAGCAGCTTGAGGAATGAGCAGTTCTTC	CASSLRNEQFF
TRBV7-9	many	TRBJ2-7	NA	TGTGCCAGCAGCTTCGGTGGGAGGCTCTACGAGCAGTACTTC	CASSFGGRLYEQYF
TRBV20-1	many	TRBJ2-1	TRBD2	TGCAGTGCTATGCCTAGCGGCCTCAATGAGCAGTTCTTC	CSAMPSGLNEQFF
TRBV7-9	NA	TRBJ2-1	NA	TGTGCCAACAGCTTAGTATTCGGGTACAATGAGCAGTCCTTC	CANSLVFGYNEQSF
TRBV18	few	TRBJ1-1	NA	TGTGCCAGCTCACCACCGACAGGAGGGGCCGGCACTGAAGCTTTCTTT	CASSPPTGGAGTEAFF
TRBV25-1	many	TRBJ2-7	TRBD2	TGTGCCAGCAGTGAATCAGCGGGAGGGGACGAGCAGTACTTC	CASSESAGGDEQYF
TRBV6-1	once	TRBJ2-5	TRBD1	TGTGCCAACAGTCCTCCGGGACAGTTCCAAGAGACCCATTACTTC	CANSPPGQFQETHYF
TRBV6-1	many	TRBJ1-1	TRBD1	TGTGCCAGCAAAACAGGGGAGGGGACTGAAGCTTTCTTT	CASKTGEGTEAFF
TRBV2	NA	TRBJ1-5	NA	TGTGCCAGCAGTACAGGCAATAGCAATCAGCCCCAGCATTTT	CASSTGNSNQPQHF
TRBV9	many	TRBJ2-3	TRBD2	TGTGCCAGCAGCCCGGGACTAGGCACAGATACGCAGTATTTT	CASSPGLGTDTQYF
TRBV7-2	many	TRBJ2-2	NA	TGTGCCAGCAGCTTAGCTAGTAAGGGGGGTGCTACCGGGGAGCTGTTTTTT	CASSLASKGGATGELFF
TRBV7-6	many	TRBJ1-5	TRBD1	TGTGCCAGCAGCCCCGGGACAGGGAATCAGCCCCAGCATTTT	CASSPGTGNQPQHF